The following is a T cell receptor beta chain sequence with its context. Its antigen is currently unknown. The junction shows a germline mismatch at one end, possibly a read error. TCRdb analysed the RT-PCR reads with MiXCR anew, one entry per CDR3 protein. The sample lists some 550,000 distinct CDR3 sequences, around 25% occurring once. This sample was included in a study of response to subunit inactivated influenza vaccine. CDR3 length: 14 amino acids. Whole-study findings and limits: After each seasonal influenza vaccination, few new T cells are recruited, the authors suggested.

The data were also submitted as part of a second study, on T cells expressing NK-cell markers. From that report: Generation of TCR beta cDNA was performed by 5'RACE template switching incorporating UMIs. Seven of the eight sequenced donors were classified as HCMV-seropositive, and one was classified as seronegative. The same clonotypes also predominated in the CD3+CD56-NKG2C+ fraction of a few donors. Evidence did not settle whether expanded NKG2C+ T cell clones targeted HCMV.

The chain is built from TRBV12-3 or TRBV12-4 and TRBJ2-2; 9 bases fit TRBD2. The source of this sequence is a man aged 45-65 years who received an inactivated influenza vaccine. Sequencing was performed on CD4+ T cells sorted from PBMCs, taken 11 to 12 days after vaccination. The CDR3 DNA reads TGTGCCAGCAGTCTAGCGGGACGGGCCGGGGAGCTGTTTTTT. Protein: CASSLAGRAGELFF.